This entry is about one TCR beta chain. The time point is: after neoadjuvant nivolumab, at surgical resection. The CDR3 extends over 12 amino acids. V lost 3 bases and J 9 bases, leaving 9 bases between the germline ends. The germline V gene has CDR1 MDHEN and CDR2 SYDVKM. This record comes from a study of neoadjuvant anti-PD-1 for oral cavity cancer. Method: immunoSEQ multiplex PCR; TCRdb's copy keeps in-frame clones and lacks some. The table has some 61,000 clones, about 85% seen once. The V and J genes are TRBV28 and TRBJ1-5; D may be TRBD1 (5 bases). The source was PBMCs, collected after nivolumab (anti-PD-1) treatment. This TCR came from a person between 40 and 85 years old with oral cavity squamous cell carcinoma. CDR3 amino acids: CASSFGGGPQHF. Written as DNA, the CDR3 is TGTGCCAGCAGTTTCGGGGGGGGGCCCCAGCATTTT. The full variable domain, rest sourced from reference TRBV28 and TRBJ1-5, is DVKVTQSSRYLVKRTGEKVFLECVQDMDHENMFWYRQDPGLGLRLIYFSYDVKMKEKGDIPEGYSVSREKKERFSLILESASTNQTSMYLCASSFGGGPQHFGDGTRLSIL.